What follows are 21 T cell receptor beta chains derived from one specimen sequenced in a study of blood T cell repertoires in COVID-19. Libraries were prepared by immunoSEQ multiplex PCR; TCRdb keeps only in-frame clonotypes and omits some of them. Among about 280,000 clones, roughly nine tenths were seen once, and the ten largest hold 11%. Specimen: peripheral blood. The receptors stem from a woman aged 25 to 39 with COVID-19, enrolled during active disease.

The chain employs TRBV11-2 and TRBJ1-1; D might be TRBD1 (6 bases). Deletions cut 1 base from V and 7 bases from J, with 7 bases between. The CDR3 has 12 amino acids. Germline V gives CDR1 SGHAT, CDR2 FQNNGV. The CDR3 DNA reads as TGTGCCAGCAGCTTAGCAGGGGATGAAGCTTTCTTT. Residues: CASSLAGDEAFF.

The J gene is TRBJ2-1, the V gene TRBV11-2; 10 bases line up with TRBD1. Germline trimming cut 4 bases from V and 9 bases from J; bases unmatched to any gene: 9. The germline gives CDR1 SGHAT, CDR2 FQNNGV. This CDR3 region has 15 residues. The CDR3 DNA follows: TGTGCCAGCAGCTCAGGGGCGGGACAGGGGAGTGAGCAGTTCTTC. Amino acids: CASSSGAGQGSEQFF.

The chain carries TRBV28 and TRBJ1-2; D is possibly TRBD1 (5 bases). The CDR3 spans 12 residues. Germline V gives CDR1 MDHEN, CDR2 SYDVKM. Deletions cut 6 bases from V and 3 bases from J, with 8 bases between. This chain's CDR3 is CASSDSDYGYTF. DNA for the CDR3: TGTGCCAGCAGCGACAGTGACTATGGCTACACCTTC.

This chain connects TRBV7-9 to TRBJ2-3, with 11 nucleotides matching TRBD2. V was clipped by 2 bases and J by 5 bases; unmatched bases: 6. The length of the CDR3 is 16 residues. Per the germline V gene, CDR1 is SEHNR and CDR2 is FQNEAQ (reference sequence). The CDR3 is CASSLLSGGAQDTQYF. The CDR3 DNA reads as TGTGCCAGCAGCTTACTTAGCGGGGGGGCTCAAGATACGCAGTATTTT.

The CDR3, as DNA: TGCGCCAGCAGCAAACTCTCAGGGAACAATTCACCCCTCCACTTT. Amino acid sequence: CASSKLSGNNSPLHF. The chain joins TRBV5-1 to TRBJ1-6, with D possibly TRBD1 on 5 matching bases. The V and J ends lost 4 bases and 7 bases respectively, with 15 bases between them. The CDR3 spans 15 residues. CDR1 is SGHRS and CDR2 is YFSETQ in the germline V gene.

The V call is TRBV28, the J call TRBJ1-5, with 8 bases identical to TRBD1. This CDR3 contains 16 residues. The V and J ends lost 5 bases and 0 bases, in that order; junction bases with no gene match: 6. CDR1 is MDHEN and CDR2 is SYDVKM in the germline V gene. The CDR3 loop is CASSLGQVYSNQPQHF. The CDR3 coding sequence is TGTGCCAGCAGTCTGGGACAGGTCTATAGCAATCAGCCCCAGCATTTT.

This rearrangement joins TRBV7-9 to TRBJ2-7; 12 bases are a match to TRBD2. This CDR3 is built from 16 residues. J lost 0 bases, V lost 2 bases, and 2 bases had no gene match. Germline V CDR1 and CDR2: SEHNR, FQNEAQ (reference sequence). CDR3 sequence (DNA): TGTGCCAGCAGCTTAACGACTAGCGGGGGCTCCTACGAGCAGTACTTC. Its translation: CASSLTTSGGSYEQYF.

Note on this clone: The same CDR3 also results from other DNA sequences found in this sample. This rearrangement joins TRBV6-5 to TRBJ1-2, with 11 positions matching TRBD1. The CDR3 extends over 14 amino acids. Germline V gene data show CDR1 as MNHEY and CDR2 as SVGAGI. V was clipped by 3 bases and J by 8 bases; unmatched bases: 5. CDR3 amino acids: CASSYSGQGAGYTF. The CDR3 DNA is TGTGCCAGCAGTTATTCCGGACAGGGGGCGGGCTACACCTTC.

This clone was seen only once. The chain uses TRBV6-5 and TRBJ1-2; TRBD1 matches at 7 bases. This CDR3 is built from 14 residues. V dropped 6 bases and J dropped 5; count of bases not matched to a gene: 9. The germline V gene has CDR1 MNHEY and CDR2 SVGAGI. CDR3 protein: CASRRDRDKYGYTF. In nucleotides, the CDR3 is TGTGCCAGCAGAAGGGACAGAGACAAATATGGCTACACCTTC.

The V and J genes are TRBV24-1 and TRBJ2-4; the D gene is possibly TRBD1 (7 bases). The CDR3 spans 17 residues. The germline V gene encodes CDR1 KGHDR and CDR2 SFDVKD. V shed 1 base and J shed 6 bases, with 18 bases lying between them. This CDR3 reads CATSDFPGGSAVNIQYF. In nucleotides, the CDR3 is TGTGCCACCAGTGATTTCCCAGGGGGGAGCGCGGTAAACATTCAGTACTTC.

The rearrangement uses TRBV5-6 and TRBJ1-2, with D possibly TRBD1 on 6 matching bases. Germline values: CDR1 SGHDT, CDR2 YYEEEE. Trimming removed 4 bases from V and 7 bases from J, with 11 bases in between. This CDR3 is 12 amino acids long. CDR3 loop: CASSGGAGGYTF. The CDR3 bases are TGTGCCAGCAGCGGGGGCGCGGGTGGCTACACCTTC. The complete variable domain, with remaining parts taken from reference TRBV5-6 and TRBJ1-2, reads DAGVTQSPTHLIKTRGQQVTLRCSPKSGHDTVSWYQQALGQGPQFIFQYYEEEERQRGNFPDRFSGHQFPNYSSELNVNALLLGDSALYLCASSGGAGGYTFGSGTRLTVV.

V gene TRBV6-5 combines with J gene TRBJ1-2; D is unclear. The CDR3 spans 12 residues. Deletions cut 8 bases from V and 4 bases from J, with 11 bases between. CDR1 and CDR2 from the germline V gene are MNHEY and SVGAGI. CDR3: CASHRDGYGYTF. The CDR3 DNA follows: TGTGCCAGCCACCGGGATGGCTATGGCTACACCTTC.

The chain uses TRBV28 and TRBJ2-5, with TRBD1 as a possible D gene (5 bases). The CDR3 is 12 residues long. Trimming took off 5 bases at V and 5 bases at J, with 9 bases between the two ends. Germline assignment: CDR1 MDHEN and CDR2 SYDVKM. The chain's CDR3 is CASSRGEETQYF. The DNA for the CDR3 is TGTGCCAGCAGTAGGGGCGAGGAGACCCAGTACTTC. Full variable domain (missing parts from reference TRBV28 and TRBJ2-5): DVKVTQSSRYLVKRTGEKVFLECVQDMDHENMFWYRQDPGLGLRLIYFSYDVKMKEKGDIPEGYSVSREKKERFSLILESASTNQTSMYLCASSRGEETQYFGPGTRLLVL.

The V call is TRBV7-8, the J call TRBJ2-1; 12 bases fit TRBD2. This CDR3 is 16 amino acids long. V shed 0 bases and J 7 bases; nucleotides not matched to a gene: 4. CDR1 and CDR2 from the germline V gene are SGHVS and FQNEAQ. The CDR3 protein is CASSLALTSGGNEQFF. The DNA of the CDR3 is TGTGCCAGCAGCTTAGCTTTGACTAGCGGGGGTAATGAGCAGTTCTTC.

In this sample, this clone turned up once. This chain uses TRBV18 with TRBJ1-2, with TRBD1 identical over 7 bases. Trimming cost V 3 bases and J 8 bases; bases outside gene matches: 6. The CDR3 loop spans 13 amino acids. The germline gives CDR1 KGHSH, CDR2 LQKENI. CDR3 sequence: CASSPGQQGGYTF. The CDR3, as DNA: TGTGCCAGCTCACCGGGACAGCAGGGGGGCTACACCTTC.

This clone was recorded once. J is TRBJ2-7 and V is TRBV11-3, with 10 bases matching TRBD1. CDR1 and CDR2 from the germline V gene are SGHNT and YENEEA. The CDR3 is made up of 15 amino acids. Losses at the gene ends were 4 bases for V and 0 bases for J; bases not matched to a gene: 3. CDR3 DNA sequence: TGTGCCAGCAGCTGGGGACAGGGGAGCTCCTACGAGCAGTACTTC. It codes for CASSWGQGSSYEQYF.

The genes are TRBV7-8 and TRBJ2-5; D gene unclear. Trimming took off 1 base at V and 3 bases at J, with 6 bases between the two ends. Looked up from germline, CDR1 is SGHVS and CDR2 is FQNEAQ. The CDR3 length is 13 residues. The CDR3 DNA reads TGTGCCAGCAGCTTAGACAGAAAAGAGACCCAGTACTTC. Amino acid sequence: CASSLDRKETQYF. Complete variable domain (other parts from reference TRBV7-8 and TRBJ2-5): GAGVSQSPRYKVAKRGQDVALRCDPISGHVSLFWYQQALGQGPEFLTYFQNEAQLDKSGLPSDRFFAERPEGSVSTLKIQRTQQEDSAVYLCASSLDRKETQYFGPGTRLLVL.

The table lists this clone with a few counts. This sequence joins TRBV9 and TRBJ2-2; D possibly corresponds to TRBD2 (6 bases). The CDR3 length is 17 residues. Germline V CDR1 and CDR2: SGDLS, YYNGEE. Trimming stripped 4 bases from V and 0 bases from J, with 16 bases between. The CDR3 loop reads CASSRRGLLPNTGELFF. The CDR3 bases are TGTGCCAGCAGCCGAAGGGGACTCCTCCCGAACACCGGGGAGCTGTTTTTT.

The chain couples TRBV5-1 to TRBJ2-2, with D unclear. The CDR3 is 15 amino acids. Germline CDR1 and CDR2: SGHRS and YFSETQ. The V and J ends lost 4 bases and 6 bases respectively, with 16 bases between them. Here the CDR3 reads CASSGRGNGAGELFF. Written as DNA, the CDR3 is TGCGCCAGCAGCGGTAGAGGAAACGGCGCCGGGGAGCTGTTTTTT.

The chain uses TRBV5-1 and TRBJ1-2; 9 bases map to TRBD1. The germline V gene has CDR1 SGHRS and CDR2 YFSETQ. The CDR3 runs 14 residues. Trimming cost V 4 bases and J 4 bases; bases outside gene matches: 5. The CDR3 is CASSHGQGTYGYTF. CDR3 bases: TGCGCCAGCAGCCACGGACAGGGGACCTATGGCTACACCTTC.

This clone was seen only once. CDR3 sequence reads: CASSDGADKAFF. The CDR3 DNA reads TGTGCCAGCAGTGACGGGGCCGACAAAGCTTTCTTT. The J gene is TRBJ1-1, the V gene TRBV6-4, with D possibly TRBD1 on 5 matching bases. Trimming removed 2 bases from V and 9 bases from J, with 10 bases in between. This CDR3 is built from 12 residues. CDR1 is MRHNA, CDR2 SNTAGT, per germline.